One and the same sample provided the 16 T cell receptor beta chains below, sequenced in a study of T cell responses to AZD1222 COVID-19 vaccine. Repertoires were generated with immunoSEQ multiplex PCR, while TCRdb's copy carries only in-frame clones and drops some. The sample records tens of thousands of clones, 88% being singletons. This sample comprised peripheral blood, obtained 28 days after the second AZD1222 dose. These receptors all come from an adult who received the AZD1222 COVID-19 vaccine.

This chain links TRBV5-1 with TRBJ2-7; 9 positions agree with TRBD2. Trimming removed 4 bases from V and 4 bases from J; junction bases left unmatched: 12. This CDR3 spans 16 amino acids. Germline V gene sequence: CDR1 SGHRS, CDR2 YFSETQ. The CDR3 reads CASSPALAGDPYEQYF. The CDR3 nucleotides read TGCGCCAGCAGCCCGGCGTTAGCGGGAGACCCATACGAGCAGTACTTC.

The chain carries TRBV6-5 and TRBJ2-7; possibly TRBD1 for D (5 bases). Germline V gene data show CDR1 as MNHEY and CDR2 as SVGAGI. The CDR3 spans 12 residues. Trimming cost V 6 bases and J 5 bases, with 11 bases left between them. Here the CDR3 reads CASRSGWNEQYF. The CDR3 bases are TGTGCCAGCAGATCAGGGTGGAACGAGCAGTACTTC.

V gene TRBV5-1 combines with J gene TRBJ2-5; TRBD2 aligns across 9 bases. From germline, CDR1 is SGHRS and CDR2 YFSETQ. The V gene end was trimmed by 3 bases and the J gene end by 5 bases; junction bases not matched to a gene: 8. CDR3 length: 15 amino acids. The CDR3 sequence: CASSSQASGAETQYF. The CDR3 DNA reads as TGCGCCAGCAGCTCCCAGGCTAGCGGGGCTGAGACCCAGTACTTC.

The chain recombines TRBV28 with TRBJ1-5, with no clear D. Trimming removed 3 bases at V and 16 bases at J, with 7 bases between. The CDR3 is 9 amino acids. The germline V gene encodes CDR1 MDHEN and CDR2 SYDVKM. In DNA form, the CDR3 reads TGTGCCAGCAGTTTGGCCTATCATTTT. Translation gives CASSLAYHF.

The chain employs TRBV5-1 and TRBJ1-2, with a tentative D call TRBD1 (6 bases). The V gene lost 0 bases and the J gene lost 4 bases, with 10 bases spanning the gap. This CDR3 has 14 amino acids. Germline V gene sequence: CDR1 SGHRS, CDR2 YFSETQ. CDR3 in amino acids: CASSLDGGAYGYTF. The CDR3 DNA reads as TGCGCCAGCAGCTTGGACGGGGGCGCCTATGGCTACACCTTC.

The rearrangement uses TRBV28 and TRBJ1-1; TRBD1 might be the D (6 bases). Between the trimmed V and J ends, which lost 3 bases and 5 bases, there was a span of 22 bases. Germline V lookup: CDR1 MDHEN, CDR2 SYDVKM. The CDR3 extends over 17 amino acids. In DNA, the CDR3 is TGTGCCAGCAGTTTCCCCCCGGGCAGGGGAGTAAAGACTGAAGCTTTCTTT. It codes for CASSFPPGRGVKTEAFF.

V is TRBV27 and J is TRBJ1-2; 7 nucleotides line up with TRBD1. Germline CDR1 reads MNHEY; CDR2 reads SMNVEV (reference sequence). The CDR3 loop spans 16 amino acids. The J segment lost 0 bases and the V segment lost 5 bases, leaving 9 bases of the junction unmatched. CDR3 DNA sequence: TGTGCCAGCAGTCCAACACAGGGGTTAGCTAACTATGGCTACACCTTC. Translation: CASSPTQGLANYGYTF.

This chain links TRBV2 with TRBJ1-5; 9 bases map to TRBD1. CDR1 is SNHLY and CDR2 is FYNNEI in the germline V gene. CDR3 size: 16 residues. J gave up 6 bases and V 7 bases, and 13 bases lay outside the gene matches. The CDR3 reads CASTPTNRGHGQPQHF. In DNA form, the CDR3 reads TGTGCCAGCACCCCGACCAACAGGGGGCATGGTCAGCCCCAGCATTTT.

This chain connects TRBV4-2 to TRBJ1-1, with D maybe TRBD1 (6 bases). Trimming stripped 4 bases from V and 2 bases from J, with 14 bases between. The CDR3 is 15 amino acids. Germline V gives CDR1 LGHNA, CDR2 YNFKEQ. CDR3 DNA: TGTGCCAGCAGCCTCACAGGACAGATTAACACTGAAGCTTTCTTT. This sequence encodes CASSLTGQINTEAFF.

The chain is built from TRBV7-9 and TRBJ1-6; unclear D gene. Germline V lookup: CDR1 SEHNR, CDR2 FQNEAQ (reference sequence). The CDR3 extends over 14 amino acids. Trimming removed 1 base from V and 10 bases from J, with 11 bases in between. The CDR3 sequence is CASSLGGLGSPLHF. DNA for the CDR3: TGTGCCAGCAGCTTAGGAGGGTTGGGGTCACCCCTCCACTTT.

The chain has TRBV25-1 and TRBJ1-2, with a tentative D call TRBD1 (5 bases). The CDR3 has 11 residues. V gave up 4 bases and J gave up 10 bases, with 10 bases separating them. Germline V gene sequence: CDR1 MGHDK, CDR2 SYGVNS. DNA for the CDR3: TGTGCCAGCAGTGTGCATGGGGCCTACACCTTC. It is translated as CASSVHGAYTF.

This clone is deemed medium-sized (0.01 to 0.1%). This rearrangement joins TRBV7-9 to TRBJ1-1, with D tentatively TRBD1 (5 bases). CDR3 length equals 12 residues. Trimming pared 8 bases from V and 1 base from J, leaving 8 bases between. Germline V lookup: CDR1 SEHNR, CDR2 FQNEAQ (reference sequence). CDR3 residues: CASGGPNTEAFF. The CDR3 DNA reads TGTGCCAGCGGGGGACCGAACACTGAAGCTTTCTTT. The entire variable domain, with the rest obtained from reference TRBV7-9 and TRBJ1-1, is as follows: DTGVSQNPRHKITKRGQNVTFRCDPISEHNRLYWYRQTLGQGPEFLTYFQNEAQLEKSRLLSDRFSAERPKGSFSTLEIQRTEQGDSAMYLCASGGPNTEAFFGQGTRLTVV.

V is TRBV6-1 and J is TRBJ2-2; D is unresolved. The germline V gene encodes CDR1 MNHNS and CDR2 SASEGT. This CDR3 spans 14 amino acids. Trimming removed 0 bases at V and 6 bases at J, with 8 bases between. CDR3 loop: CASSEALVPGELFF. The DNA for the CDR3 is TGTGCCAGCAGTGAAGCGCTGGTTCCCGGGGAGCTGTTTTTT.

CDR3 amino acids: CARPGHHTGELFF. The CDR3 DNA reads TGTGCCAGACCGGGACACCACACCGGGGAGCTGTTTTTT. The chain couples TRBV21-1 to TRBJ2-2; TRBD1, the table's D call, lacks a check against the DNA. TRBV21-1 is deemed a pseudogene. The CDR3 runs to 13 residues.

Regarding this clone: Additional DNA sequences in this sample encode the identical CDR3. The V and J genes are TRBV9 and TRBJ1-5, with D possibly TRBD1 on 5 matching bases. Germline assignment: CDR1 SGDLS and CDR2 YYNGEE. The CDR3 extends over 15 amino acids. V shed 3 bases and J shed 2 bases, with 12 bases lying between them. CDR3 amino acids: CASSAGGGGNQPQHF. The CDR3 nucleotides are TGTGCCAGCAGCGCGGGGGGAGGGGGCAATCAGCCCCAGCATTTT.

CDR3 region: CASSLNGDVRTGELFF. In DNA, the CDR3 is TGTGCCAGCAGCTTAAACGGGGACGTCAGGACCGGGGAGCTGTTTTTT. The chain combines TRBV7-3 with TRBJ2-2; the D gene could be TRBD1 or TRBD2 (5 bases each). The germline CDR1 and CDR2 sequences are SGHTA and FQGTGA. The CDR3 totals 16 residues. V dropped 1 base and J dropped 5 bases, with 14 bases sitting between them. Using reference TRBV7-3 and TRBJ2-2 for the parts outside the CDR3, the full variable domain is GAGVSQTPSNKVTEKGKYVELRCDPISGHTALYWYRQSLGQGPEFLIYFQGTGAADDSGLPNDRFFAVRPEGSVSTLKIQRTERGDSAVYLCASSLNGDVRTGELFFGEGSRLTVL.